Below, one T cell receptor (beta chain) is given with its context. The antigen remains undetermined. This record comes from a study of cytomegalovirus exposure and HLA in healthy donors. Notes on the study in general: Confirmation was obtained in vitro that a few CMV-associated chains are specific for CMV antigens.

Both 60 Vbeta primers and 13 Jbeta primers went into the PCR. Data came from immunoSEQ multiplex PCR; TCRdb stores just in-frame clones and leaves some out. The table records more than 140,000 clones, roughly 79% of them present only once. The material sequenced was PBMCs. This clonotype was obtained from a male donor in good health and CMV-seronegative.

The CDR3 DNA follows: TGTGCCAGCTCACCAGCGGCGGGGGGGCTATACAATGAGCAGTTCTTC. Its translation is CASSPAAGGLYNEQFF. The chain combines TRBV18 with TRBJ2-1; 9 bases line up with TRBD2. The germline gives CDR1 KGHSH, CDR2 LQKENI. The V segment lost 2 bases and the J segment 4 bases; nucleotides outside the gene matches: 6. CDR3 size: 16 residues. Full variable domain (outside the CDR3, taken from reference TRBV18 and TRBJ2-1): NAGVMQNPRHLVRRRGQEARLRCSPMKGHSHVYWYRQLPEEGLKFMVYLQKENIIDESGMPKERFSAEFPKEGPSILRIQQVVRGDSAAYFCASSPAAGGLYNEQFFGPGTRLTVL.